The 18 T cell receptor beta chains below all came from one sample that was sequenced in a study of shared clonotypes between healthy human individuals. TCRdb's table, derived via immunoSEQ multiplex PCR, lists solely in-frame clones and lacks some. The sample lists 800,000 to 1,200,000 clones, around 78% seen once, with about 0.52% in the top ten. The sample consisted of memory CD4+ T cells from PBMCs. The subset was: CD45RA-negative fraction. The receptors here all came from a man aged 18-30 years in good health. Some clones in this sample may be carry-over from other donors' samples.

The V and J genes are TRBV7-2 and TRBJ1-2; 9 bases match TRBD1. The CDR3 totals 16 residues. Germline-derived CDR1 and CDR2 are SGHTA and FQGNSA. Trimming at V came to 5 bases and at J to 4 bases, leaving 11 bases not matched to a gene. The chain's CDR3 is CASSPATGGQSYGYTF. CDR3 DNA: TGTGCCAGCAGCCCCGCTACAGGGGGCCAGAGCTATGGCTACACCTTC.

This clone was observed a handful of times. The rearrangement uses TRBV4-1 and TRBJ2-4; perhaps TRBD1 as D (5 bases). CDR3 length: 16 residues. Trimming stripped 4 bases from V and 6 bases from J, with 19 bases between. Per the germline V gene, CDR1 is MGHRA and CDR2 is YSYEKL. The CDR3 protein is CASSLSDSESLNIQYF. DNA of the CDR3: TGCGCCAGCAGCCTCTCCGACAGCGAGTCCCTAAACATTCAGTACTTC.

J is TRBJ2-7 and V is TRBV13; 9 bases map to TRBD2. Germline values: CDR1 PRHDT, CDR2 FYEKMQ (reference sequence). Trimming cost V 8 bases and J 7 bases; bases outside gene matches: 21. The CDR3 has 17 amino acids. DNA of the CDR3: TGTGCCAGCTCACCCGCACCCAAGGCGGGAGGGCGGCGTGAGCAGTACTTC. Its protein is CASSPAPKAGGRREQYF.

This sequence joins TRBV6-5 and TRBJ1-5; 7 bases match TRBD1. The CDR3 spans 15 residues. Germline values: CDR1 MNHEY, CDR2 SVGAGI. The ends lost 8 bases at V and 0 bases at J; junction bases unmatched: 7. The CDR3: CASEDRRYSNQPQHF. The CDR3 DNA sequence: TGTGCCAGCGAGGACAGGAGGTATAGCAATCAGCCCCAGCATTTT.

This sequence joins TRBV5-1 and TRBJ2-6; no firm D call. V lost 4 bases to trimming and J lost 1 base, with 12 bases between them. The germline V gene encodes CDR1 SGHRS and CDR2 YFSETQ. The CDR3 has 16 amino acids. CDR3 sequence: CASSPTPPSGANVLTF. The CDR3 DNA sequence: TGCGCCAGCAGCCCCACCCCCCCTTCTGGGGCCAACGTCCTGACTTTC.

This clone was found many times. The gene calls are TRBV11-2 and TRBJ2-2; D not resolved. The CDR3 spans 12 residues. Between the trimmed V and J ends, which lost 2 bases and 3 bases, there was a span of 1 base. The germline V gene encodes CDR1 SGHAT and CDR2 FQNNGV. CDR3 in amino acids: CASSLHTGELFF. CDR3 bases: TGTGCCAGCAGCTTACACACCGGGGAGCTGTTTTTT.

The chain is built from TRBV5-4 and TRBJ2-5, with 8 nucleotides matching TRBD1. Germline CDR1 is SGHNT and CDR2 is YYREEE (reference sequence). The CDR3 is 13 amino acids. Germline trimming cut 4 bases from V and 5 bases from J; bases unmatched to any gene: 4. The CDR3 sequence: CASSKDRAETQYF. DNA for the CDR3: TGTGCCAGCAGCAAGGACAGGGCGGAGACCCAGTACTTC.

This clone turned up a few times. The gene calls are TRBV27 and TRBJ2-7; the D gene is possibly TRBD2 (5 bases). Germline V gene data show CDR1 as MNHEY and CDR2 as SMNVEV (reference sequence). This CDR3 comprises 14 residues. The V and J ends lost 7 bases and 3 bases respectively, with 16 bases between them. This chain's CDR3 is CASTVRAAYYEQYF. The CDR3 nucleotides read TGTGCCAGCACCGTGAGGGCAGCCTACTACGAGCAGTACTTC.

The CDR3 sequence: CASSTQTATNEKLFF. The CDR3 DNA reads as TGTGCCAGCAGCACACAGACAGCAACTAATGAAAAACTGTTTTTT. The chain couples TRBV9 to TRBJ1-4, with a tentative D call TRBD1 (5 bases). CDR3 size: 15 residues. V was trimmed by 4 bases and J by 0 bases, leaving 10 bases between them. Germline loops: CDR1 SGDLS, CDR2 YYNGEE.

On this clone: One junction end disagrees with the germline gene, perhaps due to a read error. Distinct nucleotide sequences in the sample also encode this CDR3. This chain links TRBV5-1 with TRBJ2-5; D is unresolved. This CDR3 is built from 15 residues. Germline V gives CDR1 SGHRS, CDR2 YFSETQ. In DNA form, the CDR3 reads TGCGCCAGTAGCTCTATACCCACTCTACAAGAGACCCAGTACTTC. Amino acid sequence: CASSSIPTLQETQYF.

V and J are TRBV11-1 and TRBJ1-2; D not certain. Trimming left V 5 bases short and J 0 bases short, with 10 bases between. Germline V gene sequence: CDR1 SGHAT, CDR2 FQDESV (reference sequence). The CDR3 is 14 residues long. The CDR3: CASSRSGANYGYTF. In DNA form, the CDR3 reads TGTGCCAGCAGCCGTTCGGGAGCTAACTATGGCTACACCTTC.

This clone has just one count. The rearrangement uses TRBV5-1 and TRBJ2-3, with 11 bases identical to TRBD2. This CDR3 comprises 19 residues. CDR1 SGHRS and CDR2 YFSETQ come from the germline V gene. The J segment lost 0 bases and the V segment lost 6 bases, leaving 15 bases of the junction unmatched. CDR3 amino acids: CASNRGTSGYKSSTDTQYF. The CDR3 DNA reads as TGCGCCAGCAATAGGGGGACTAGCGGATACAAGTCTAGCACAGATACGCAGTATTTT.

CDR3 sequence reads: CASSERTNTDTQYF. The CDR3, as DNA: TGTGCCAGCAGCGAGCGGACTAACACAGATACGCAGTATTTT. The chain employs TRBV7-9 and TRBJ2-3, with a possible D match to TRBD2 (6 bases). The V end was cut by 5 bases, the J end by 2 bases, with 11 bases between. Germline assignment: CDR1 SEHNR and CDR2 FQNEAQ (reference sequence). The CDR3 sequence is 14 residues long.

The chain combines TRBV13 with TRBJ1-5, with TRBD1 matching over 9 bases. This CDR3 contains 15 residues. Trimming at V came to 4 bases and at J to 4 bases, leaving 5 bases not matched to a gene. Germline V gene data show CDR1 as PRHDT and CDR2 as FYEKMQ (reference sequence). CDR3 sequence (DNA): TGTGCCAGCAGCTACAACAGGGGGCGAAATCAGCCCCAGCATTTT. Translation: CASSYNRGRNQPQHF.

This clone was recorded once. CDR3 sequence (DNA): TGTGCCAGCAGTTCCCTAGGGGAGAAAGATACGCAGTATTTT. Translation: CASSSLGEKDTQYF. This chain uses TRBV28 with TRBJ2-3; perhaps D is TRBD1 or TRBD2 (5 bases each). Germline CDR1 reads MDHEN; CDR2 reads SYDVKM. The V end was cut by 4 bases, the J end by 5 bases, with 13 bases between. The CDR3 loop spans 14 amino acids.

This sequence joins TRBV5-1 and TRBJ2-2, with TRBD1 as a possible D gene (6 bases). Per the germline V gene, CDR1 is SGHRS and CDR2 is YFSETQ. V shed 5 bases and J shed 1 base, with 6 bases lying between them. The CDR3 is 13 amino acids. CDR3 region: CASRTGNTGELFF. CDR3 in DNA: TGCGCCAGCAGGACAGGGAACACCGGGGAGCTGTTTTTT.

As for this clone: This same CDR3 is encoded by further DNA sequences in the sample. CDR3 region: CASSPGTSADTQYF. The CDR3 DNA is TGTGCCAGCAGCCCCGGGACTAGTGCAGATACGCAGTATTTT. The chain employs TRBV7-9 and TRBJ2-3; 8 nucleotides line up with TRBD2. Per germline, CDR1 SEHNR and CDR2 FQNEAQ (reference sequence). J gave up 4 bases and V 5 bases, and 5 bases lay outside the gene matches. CDR3 length equals 14 residues. Full variable domain (missing parts from reference TRBV7-9 and TRBJ2-3): DTGVSQNPRHKITKRGQNVTFRCDPISEHNRLYWYRQTLGQGPEFLTYFQNEAQLEKSRLLSDRFSAERPKGSFSTLEIQRTEQGDSAMYLCASSPGTSADTQYFGPGTRLTVL.

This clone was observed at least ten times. The CDR3 sequence: CASSLGDRVHMNTEAFF. CDR3 DNA: TGTGCCAGCAGTTTGGGGGACAGGGTTCACATGAACACTGAAGCTTTCTTT. The chain combines TRBV28 with TRBJ1-1; 9 nucleotides line up with TRBD1. V lost 3 bases to trimming and J lost 0 bases; unmatched junction nucleotides: 8. The CDR3 covers 17 residues. Per germline, CDR1 MDHEN and CDR2 SYDVKM.